These 9 T cell receptor beta chains were all obtained from the same sample, sequenced in a study of tissue T cells after allogeneic stem cell transplantation (dated by TCRdb to between 2022 and 2023). Library construction relied on the immunoSEQ multiplex PCR assay. Sourced from immuneACCESS, this table was stored by TCRdb with only in-frame sequences that have V and J called. A share of the clones is absent; for the studies checked, an unresolved V gene accounts for under half, and the remainder has no known explanation. Counted in this sample were about 48,000 clones; about three quarters of them appeared once. The biggest ten clones account for 0.5% to 0.6% of the sample. The sequencing sample was made of sorted cells pooled from one or two spleens. These receptors originate from a pool of C57BL/6 mice in good health.

Regarding this clone: Mouse germline and gene names are used. The CDR3 loop reads CASSLTGAKNTLYF. CDR3 DNA (partial): TGTGCTAGCAGTTTAACTGGGGCCAAAAACACCTTGTAC. The rearrangement links TRBV29 to TRBJ2-4, with TRBD2 matching over 7 bases. The sequenced fragment ends 1 residue before the CDR3 boundary, so the rest is inferred from the germline J gene. CDR1 MSHET and CDR2 SYDVDS come from the germline V gene. V was clipped by 2 bases and J by 4 bases; unmatched bases: 3. This CDR3 has 14 amino acids.

Concerning this clone: Mouse gene names apply. Read coverage stops 1 residue before the CDR3 terminus; the germline J gene supplies the remainder. The chain uses TRBV13-1 and TRBJ2-5; 13 bases map to TRBD2. With 3 bases clipped from V and 2 bases from J, the junction kept 0 bases outside the gene matches. The CDR3 contains 15 residues. Germline CDR1 NSHNY, CDR2 SYGAGN. CDR3 bases read: TGTGCCAGCAGTGGGACTGGGGGGGCCCAAGACACCCAGTAC. It specifies CASSGTGGAQDTQY. In full, the CDR3 reads CASSGTGGAQDTQYF.

Concerning this clone itself: The gene names here belong to mouse. The CDR3 is cut off 1 residue early in the read; its end comes from the germline J gene. This chain uses TRBV26 with TRBJ1-2; tentative D call: TRBD1 (6 bases). The CDR3 extends over 15 amino acids. V gave up 4 bases and J gave up 0 bases, with 12 bases separating them. The V gene's germline CDR1 is KGHPV and CDR2 FQNQEV (reference sequence). CDR3 protein: CASSPHGGPNSDYTF. Incomplete CDR3 DNA: TGTGCCAGCAGTCCTCACGGGGGGCCAAACTCCGACTACACC.

About this clone itself: The listed genes are named as in mouse. The read halts 1 residue ahead of the CDR3 end, with the missing end drawn from the germline J gene. The chain uses TRBV3 and TRBJ2-3, with D possibly matching TRBD2 (6 bases). V dropped 1 base and J dropped 4 bases, with 6 bases sitting between them. This CDR3 spans 13 amino acids. CDR1 is SNHLY, CDR2 FYNGKV, per germline (reference sequence). The sequenced part of the CDR3 DNA is TGTGCCAGCAGCTTAGGGGACTCAGAAACGCTGTAT. It codes for CASSLGDSETLY. The CDR3 as a whole reads CASSLGDSETLYF. The complete variable domain, with remaining parts taken from reference TRBV3 and TRBJ2-3, reads GPKVLQIPSHQIIDMGQMVTLNCDPVSNHLYFYWYKQILGQQMEFLVNFYNGKVMEKSKLFKDQFSVERPDGSYFTLKIQPTALEDSAVYFCASSLGDSETLYFGSGTRLTVL.

This clone came up a few times. Mouse gene names and germline throughout. The sequenced fragment ends 1 residue before the CDR3 boundary, so the rest is inferred from the germline J gene. At the DNA level, this CDR3 is encoded by other sequences in the same sample as well. This chain uses TRBV13-2 with TRBJ2-7; D call uncertain. Trimming took 4 bases from V and 1 from J, leaving 0 bases between them. Germline values: CDR1 NNHNN, CDR2 SYGAGS (reference sequence). The CDR3 loop spans 10 amino acids. CDR3 region: CASGSYEQYF. CDR3 bases read: TGTGCCAGCGGTTCCTATGAACAGTAC.

Comment on this clone: Gene names follow the mouse nomenclature. The sequenced CDR3 bases are TGTGCCAGCGGTGACATAAACACCGGGCAGCTCTAC. Translated, it gives CASGDINTGQLY. The CDR3 as a whole reads CASGDINTGQLYF. The rearrangement joins TRBV19 to TRBJ2-2; D ambiguous. Coverage ceases 1 residue before the CDR3 finishes, and the germline J gene fills in the end. CDR1 is FNHDT and CDR2 is SITEND in the germline V gene (reference sequence). The V end was cut by 7 bases, the J end by 1 base, with 8 bases between. The CDR3 length is 13 residues. Using reference TRBV19 and TRBJ2-2 for the parts outside the CDR3, the full variable domain is GGIITQTPKFLIGQEGQKLTLKCQQNFNHDTMYWYRQDSGKGLRLIYYSITENDLQKGDLSEGYDASREKKSSFSLTVTSAQKNEMAVFLCASGDINTGQLYFGEGSKLTVL.

On this clone: Gene names refer to mouse genes. Coverage ceases 1 residue before the CDR3 finishes, and the germline J gene fills in the end. The chain combines TRBV19 with TRBJ2-1; no reliable D call. Germline V CDR1 and CDR2: FNHDT, SITEND (reference sequence). CDR3 length: 14 residues. The V end lost 6 bases, the J end lost 0 bases, and 10 bases lay between the germline ends. CDR3 DNA, as far as it was read: TGTGCCAGCACTCCTGTGGGTAACTATGCTGAGCAGTTC. This encodes CASTPVGNYAEQF. The complete CDR3 protein is CASTPVGNYAEQFF.

A note on this clone: Genes here carry mouse names. Coverage ceases 1 residue before the CDR3 finishes, and the germline J gene fills in the end. The V and J genes are TRBV12-1 and TRBJ2-5, with 8 bases aligning to TRBD1. CDR1 and CDR2 from the germline V gene are SGHSN and HYEKVE. The CDR3 totals 15 residues. V lost 2 bases to trimming and J lost 2 bases; unmatched junction nucleotides: 5. The CDR3 sequence is CASSRQGWGQDTQYF. Partial CDR3 DNA: TGTGCCAGCTCTCGACAGGGGTGGGGCCAAGACACCCAGTAC.

As to this clone: Germline and genes: mouse. The CDR3 extends 1 residue past the end of the read, so its final part is completed from the germline J gene. The chain employs TRBV2 and TRBJ1-6; D gene ambiguous. TRBJ1-6 is flagged as an ORF with uncertain function. V lost 0 bases, J lost 7 bases, and 4 bases lay in between. CDR1 is LGHNA and CDR2 is YSYQKL in the germline V gene. This CDR3 is built from 13 residues. Partial CDR3 DNA: TGTGCCAGCAGCCAAGAACCGAATTCGCCCCTCTAC. Protein product: CASSQEPNSPLY. The full CDR3 protein reads CASSQEPNSPLYF.